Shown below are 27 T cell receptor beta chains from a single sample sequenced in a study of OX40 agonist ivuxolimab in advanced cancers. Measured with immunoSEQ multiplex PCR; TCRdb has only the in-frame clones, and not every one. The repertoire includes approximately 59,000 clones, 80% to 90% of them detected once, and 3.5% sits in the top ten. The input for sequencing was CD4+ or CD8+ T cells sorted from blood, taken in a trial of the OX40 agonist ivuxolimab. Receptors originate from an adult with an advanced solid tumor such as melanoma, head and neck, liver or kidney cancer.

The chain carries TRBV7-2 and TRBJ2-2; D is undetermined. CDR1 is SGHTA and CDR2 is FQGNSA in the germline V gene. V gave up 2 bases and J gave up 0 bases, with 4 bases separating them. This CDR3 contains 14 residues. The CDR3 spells CASSLLANTGELFF. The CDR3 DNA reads TGTGCCAGCAGCTTACTCGCGAACACCGGGGAGCTGTTTTTT.

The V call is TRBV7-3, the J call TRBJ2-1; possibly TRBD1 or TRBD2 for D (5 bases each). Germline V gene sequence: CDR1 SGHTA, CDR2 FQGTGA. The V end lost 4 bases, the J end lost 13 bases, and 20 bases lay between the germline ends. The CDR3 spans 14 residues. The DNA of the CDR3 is TGTGCCAGCAGCTCCGACCGGGACCCCGAGGGACAGTTCTTC. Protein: CASSSDRDPEGQFF.

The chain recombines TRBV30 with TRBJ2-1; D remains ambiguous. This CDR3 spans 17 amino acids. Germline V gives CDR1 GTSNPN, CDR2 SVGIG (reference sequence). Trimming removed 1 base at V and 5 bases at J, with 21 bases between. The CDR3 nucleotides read TGTGCCTGGAGTGCGATGAAAACAGAACTTTACAACAATGAGCAGTTCTTC. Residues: CAWSAMKTELYNNEQFF.

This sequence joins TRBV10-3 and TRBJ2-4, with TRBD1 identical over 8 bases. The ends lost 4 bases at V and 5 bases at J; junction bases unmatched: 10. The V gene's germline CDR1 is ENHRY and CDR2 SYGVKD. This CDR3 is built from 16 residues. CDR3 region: CAISGGQGGGQNIQYF. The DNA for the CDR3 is TGTGCCATCAGTGGTGGACAGGGAGGCGGGCAAAACATTCAGTACTTC.

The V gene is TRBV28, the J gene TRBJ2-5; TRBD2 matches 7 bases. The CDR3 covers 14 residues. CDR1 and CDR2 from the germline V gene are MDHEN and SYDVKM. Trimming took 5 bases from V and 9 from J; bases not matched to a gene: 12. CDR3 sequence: CASSLGGIGGAQYF. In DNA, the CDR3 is TGTGCCAGCAGTCTGGGGGGGATCGGTGGGGCCCAGTACTTC.

The CDR3 DNA reads as TGTGCCAGCCGAGGACCTGCACGAGAAAAACTGTTTTTT. Translation: CASRGPAREKLFF. The chain has TRBV6-1 and TRBJ1-4; D ambiguous. Trimming pared 8 bases from V and 8 bases from J, leaving 15 bases between. Germline values: CDR1 MNHNS, CDR2 SASEGT. The CDR3 loop spans 13 amino acids.

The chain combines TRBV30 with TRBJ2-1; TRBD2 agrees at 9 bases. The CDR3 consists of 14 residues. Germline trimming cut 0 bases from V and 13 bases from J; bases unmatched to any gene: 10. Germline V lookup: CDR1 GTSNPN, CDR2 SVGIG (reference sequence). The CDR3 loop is CAWSVRGTSPYQFF. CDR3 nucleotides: TGTGCCTGGAGTGTTAGAGGGACTAGCCCATATCAGTTCTTC. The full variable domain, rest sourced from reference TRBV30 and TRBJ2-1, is SQTIHQWPATLVQPVGSPLSLECTVEGTSNPNLYWYRQAAGRGLQLLFYSVGIGQISSEVPQNLSASRPQDRQFILSSKKLLLSDSGFYLCAWSVRGTSPYQFFGPGTRLTVL.

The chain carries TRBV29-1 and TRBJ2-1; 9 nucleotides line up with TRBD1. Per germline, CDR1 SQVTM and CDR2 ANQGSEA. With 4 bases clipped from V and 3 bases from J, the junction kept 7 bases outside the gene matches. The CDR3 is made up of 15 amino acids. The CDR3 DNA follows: TGCAGCGTTGTATCGGGACAGGGATTCTACAATGAGCAGTTCTTC. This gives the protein CSVVSGQGFYNEQFF.

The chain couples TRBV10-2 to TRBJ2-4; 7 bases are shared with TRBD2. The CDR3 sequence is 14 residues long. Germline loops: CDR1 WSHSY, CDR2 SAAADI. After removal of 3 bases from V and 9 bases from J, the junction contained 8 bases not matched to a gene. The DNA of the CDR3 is TGCGCCAGCAGTGAAGGACTAGATCATGGCATTCAGTACTTC. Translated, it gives CASSEGLDHGIQYF.

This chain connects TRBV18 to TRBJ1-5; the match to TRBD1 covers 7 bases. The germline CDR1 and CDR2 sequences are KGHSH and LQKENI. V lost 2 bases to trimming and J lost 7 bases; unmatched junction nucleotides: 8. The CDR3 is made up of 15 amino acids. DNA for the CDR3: TGTGCCAGCTCACCAACCGGGACAGCTGACCAGCCCCAGCATTTT. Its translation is CASSPTGTADQPQHF.

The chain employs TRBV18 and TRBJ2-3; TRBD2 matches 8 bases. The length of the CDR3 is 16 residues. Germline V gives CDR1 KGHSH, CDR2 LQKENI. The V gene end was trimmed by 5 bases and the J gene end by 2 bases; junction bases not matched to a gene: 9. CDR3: CASSSFLAGNTDTQYF. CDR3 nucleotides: TGTGCCAGCTCATCCTTTTTAGCGGGAAACACAGATACGCAGTATTTT.

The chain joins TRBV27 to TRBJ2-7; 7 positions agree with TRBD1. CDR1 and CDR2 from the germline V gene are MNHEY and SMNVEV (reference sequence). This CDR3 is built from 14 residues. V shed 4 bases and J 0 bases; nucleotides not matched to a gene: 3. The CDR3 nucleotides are TGTGCCAGCAGTTCACAGGGGAGCTCCTACGAGCAGTACTTC. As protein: CASSSQGSSYEQYF.

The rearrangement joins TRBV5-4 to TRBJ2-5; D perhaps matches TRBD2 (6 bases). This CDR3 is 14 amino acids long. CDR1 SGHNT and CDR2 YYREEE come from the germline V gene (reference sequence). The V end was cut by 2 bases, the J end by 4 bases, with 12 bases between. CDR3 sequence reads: CASSFIGSTETQYF. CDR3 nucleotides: TGTGCCAGCAGCTTTATCGGGAGTACAGAGACCCAGTACTTC.

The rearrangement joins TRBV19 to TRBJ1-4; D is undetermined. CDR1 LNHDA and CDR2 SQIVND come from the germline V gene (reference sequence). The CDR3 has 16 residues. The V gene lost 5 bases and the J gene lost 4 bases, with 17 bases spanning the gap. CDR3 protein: CASSPGLRNINEKLFF. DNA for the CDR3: TGTGCCAGTAGTCCAGGCCTTCGTAACATTAATGAAAAACTGTTTTTT.

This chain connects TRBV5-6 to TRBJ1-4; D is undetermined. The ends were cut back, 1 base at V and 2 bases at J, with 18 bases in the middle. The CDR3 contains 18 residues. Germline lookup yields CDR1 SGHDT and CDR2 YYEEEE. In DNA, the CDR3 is TGTGCCAGCAGCTTGTGGGAGTTCGCGTATAGTACTAATGAAAAACTGTTTTTT. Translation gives CASSLWEFAYSTNEKLFF.

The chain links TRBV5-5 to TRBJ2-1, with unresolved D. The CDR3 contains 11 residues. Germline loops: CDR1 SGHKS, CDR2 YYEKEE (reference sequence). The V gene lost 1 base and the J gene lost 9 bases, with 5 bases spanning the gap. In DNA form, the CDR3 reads TGTGCCAGCAGCTTGTACGGTGAGCAGTTCTTC. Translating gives CASSLYGEQFF.

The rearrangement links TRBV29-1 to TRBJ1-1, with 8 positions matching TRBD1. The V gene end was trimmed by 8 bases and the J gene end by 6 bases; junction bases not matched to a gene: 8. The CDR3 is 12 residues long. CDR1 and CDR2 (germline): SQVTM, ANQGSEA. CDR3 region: CSFTLQGAEAFF. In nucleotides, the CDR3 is TGCAGCTTTACTTTACAGGGGGCTGAAGCTTTCTTT.

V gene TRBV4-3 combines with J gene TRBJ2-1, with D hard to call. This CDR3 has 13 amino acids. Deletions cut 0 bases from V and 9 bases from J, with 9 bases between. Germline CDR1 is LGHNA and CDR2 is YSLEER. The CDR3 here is CASSQDRWVEQFF. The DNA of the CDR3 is TGCGCCAGCAGCCAAGATCGTTGGGTTGAGCAGTTCTTC.

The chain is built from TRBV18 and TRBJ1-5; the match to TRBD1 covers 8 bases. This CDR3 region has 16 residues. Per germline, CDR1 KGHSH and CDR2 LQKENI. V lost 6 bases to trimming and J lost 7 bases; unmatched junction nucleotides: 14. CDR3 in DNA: TGTGCCAGCTCTAATACAAAGACAGGGGTCGCCCAGCCCCAGCATTTT. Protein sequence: CASSNTKTGVAQPQHF.

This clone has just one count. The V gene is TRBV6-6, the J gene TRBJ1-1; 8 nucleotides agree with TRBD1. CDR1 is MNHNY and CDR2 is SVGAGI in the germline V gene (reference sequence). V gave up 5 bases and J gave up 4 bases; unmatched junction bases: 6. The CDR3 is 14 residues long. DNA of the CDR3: TGTGCCAGCAGTCTTCAGGGGGCGCGCACTGAAGCTTTCTTT. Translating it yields CASSLQGARTEAFF.

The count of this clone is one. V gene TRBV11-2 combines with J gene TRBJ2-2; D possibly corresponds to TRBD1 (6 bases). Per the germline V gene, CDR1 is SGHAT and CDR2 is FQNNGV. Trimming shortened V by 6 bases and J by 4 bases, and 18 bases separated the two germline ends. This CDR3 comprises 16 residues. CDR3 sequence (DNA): TGTGCCAGCAGAACCACAGGGCCCGGGGTCACCGGGGAGCTGTTTTTT. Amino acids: CASRTTGPGVTGELFF.

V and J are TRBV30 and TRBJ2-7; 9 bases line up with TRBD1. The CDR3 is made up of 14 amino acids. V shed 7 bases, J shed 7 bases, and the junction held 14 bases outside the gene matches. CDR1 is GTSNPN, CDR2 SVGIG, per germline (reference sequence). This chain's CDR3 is CAYRKTGGLREQYF. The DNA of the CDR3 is TGTGCCTACCGGAAGACAGGGGGATTGCGAGAGCAGTACTTC.

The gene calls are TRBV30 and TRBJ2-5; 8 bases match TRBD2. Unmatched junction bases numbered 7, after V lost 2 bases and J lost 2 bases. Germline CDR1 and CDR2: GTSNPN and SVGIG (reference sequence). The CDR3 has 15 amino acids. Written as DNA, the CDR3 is TGTGCCTGGAGTCCCGGGACTAGAGTTCAAGAGACCCAGTACTTC. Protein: CAWSPGTRVQETQYF.

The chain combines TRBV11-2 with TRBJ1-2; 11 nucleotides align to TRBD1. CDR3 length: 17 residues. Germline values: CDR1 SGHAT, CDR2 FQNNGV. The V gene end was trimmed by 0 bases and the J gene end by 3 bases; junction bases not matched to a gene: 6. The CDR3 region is CASSLDDRTGGDYGYTF. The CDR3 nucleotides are TGTGCCAGCAGCTTAGATGATCGGACAGGGGGCGACTATGGCTACACCTTC.

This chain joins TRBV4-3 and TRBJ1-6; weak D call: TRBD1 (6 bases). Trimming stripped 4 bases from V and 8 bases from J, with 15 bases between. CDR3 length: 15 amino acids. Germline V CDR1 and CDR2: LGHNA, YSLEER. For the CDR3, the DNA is TGCGCCAGCAGCCTACAGGGCGCAGGGGATTCACCCCTCCACTTT. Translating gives CASSLQGAGDSPLHF.

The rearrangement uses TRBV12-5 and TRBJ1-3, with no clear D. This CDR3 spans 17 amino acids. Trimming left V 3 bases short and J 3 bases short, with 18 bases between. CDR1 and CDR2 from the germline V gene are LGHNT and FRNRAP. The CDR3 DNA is TGTGCTAGTGGTTTACCCCTGTCCTACGGGGATGGAAACACCATATATTTT. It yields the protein CASGLPLSYGDGNTIYF.

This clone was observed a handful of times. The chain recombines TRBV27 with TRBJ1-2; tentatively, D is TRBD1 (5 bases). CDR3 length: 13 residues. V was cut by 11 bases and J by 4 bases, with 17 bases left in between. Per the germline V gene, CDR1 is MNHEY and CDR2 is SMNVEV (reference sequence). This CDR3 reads CAEEDKHPYGYTF. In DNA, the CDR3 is TGTGCCGAGGAGGACAAGCATCCCTATGGCTACACCTTC.